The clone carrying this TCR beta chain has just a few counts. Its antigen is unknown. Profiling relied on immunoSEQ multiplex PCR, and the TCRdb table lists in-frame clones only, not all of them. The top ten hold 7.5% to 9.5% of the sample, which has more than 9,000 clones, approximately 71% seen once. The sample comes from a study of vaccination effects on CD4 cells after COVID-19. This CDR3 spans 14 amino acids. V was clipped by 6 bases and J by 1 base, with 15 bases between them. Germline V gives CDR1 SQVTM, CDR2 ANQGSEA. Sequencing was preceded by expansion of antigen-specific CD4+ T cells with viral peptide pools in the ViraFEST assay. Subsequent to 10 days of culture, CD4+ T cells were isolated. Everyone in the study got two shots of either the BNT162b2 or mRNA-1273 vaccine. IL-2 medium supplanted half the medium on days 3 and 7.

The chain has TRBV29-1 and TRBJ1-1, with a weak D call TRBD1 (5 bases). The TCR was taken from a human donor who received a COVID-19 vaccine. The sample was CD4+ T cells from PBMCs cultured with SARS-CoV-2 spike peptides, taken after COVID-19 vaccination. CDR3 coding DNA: TGCAGCGTGAACAGCAGGGTGGCGAACACTGAAGCTTTCTTT. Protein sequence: CSVNSRVANTEAFF.